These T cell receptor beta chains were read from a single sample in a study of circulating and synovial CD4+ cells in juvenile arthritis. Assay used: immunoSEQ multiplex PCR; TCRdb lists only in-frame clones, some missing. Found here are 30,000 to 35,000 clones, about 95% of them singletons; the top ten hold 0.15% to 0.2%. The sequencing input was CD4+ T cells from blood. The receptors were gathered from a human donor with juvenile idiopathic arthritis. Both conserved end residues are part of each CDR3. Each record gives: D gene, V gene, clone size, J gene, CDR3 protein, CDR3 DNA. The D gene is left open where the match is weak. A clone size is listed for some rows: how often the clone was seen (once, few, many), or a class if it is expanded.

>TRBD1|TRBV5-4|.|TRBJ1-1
CASSLASGTVNTEAFF
TGTGCCAGCAGCTTGGCCTCCGGGACAGTTAACACTGAAGCTTTCTTT
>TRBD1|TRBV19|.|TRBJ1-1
CASNLVDRGGRTEAFF
TGTGCCAGTAACCTCGTGGACAGGGGGGGCAGGACTGAAGCTTTCTTT
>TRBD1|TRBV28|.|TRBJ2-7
CASSPPGQGSYEQYF
TGTGCCAGCAGTCCTCCCGGACAGGGCAGCTACGAGCAGTACTTC
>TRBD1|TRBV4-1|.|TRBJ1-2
CASRPTGNYGYTF
TGCGCCAGCAGGCCGACAGGGAACTATGGCTACACCTTC
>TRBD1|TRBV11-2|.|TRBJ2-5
CASSSQGSETQYF
TGTGCCAGCAGCTCACAGGGGTCGGAGACCCAGTACTTC
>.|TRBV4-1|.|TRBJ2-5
CASSQGRTETQYF
TGCGCCAGCAGCCAGGGGCGGACGGAGACCCAGTACTTC
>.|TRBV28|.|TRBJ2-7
CASSSGRGSVGEQYF
TGTGCCAGCAGCTCGGGCAGGGGATCCGTCGGCGAGCAGTACTTC
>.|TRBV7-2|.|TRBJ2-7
CASSLRRVATYEQYF
TGTGCCAGCAGCTTACGCAGGGTCGCTACCTACGAGCAGTACTTC
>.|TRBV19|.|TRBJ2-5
CASSSPTLQGSPQYF
TGTGCCAGTAGCTCCCCTACCCTACAGGGATCCCCCCAGTACTTC
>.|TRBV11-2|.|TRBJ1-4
CASSRPIPGSTNEKLFF
TGTGCCAGCAGCCGACCTATACCAGGATCAACTAATGAAAAACTGTTTTTT
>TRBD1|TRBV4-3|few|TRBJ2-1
CASSRTGVGWEQFF
TGCGCCAGCAGCAGGACAGGGGTAGGTTGGGAGCAGTTCTTC
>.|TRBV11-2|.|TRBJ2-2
CASSLVRVTGELFF
TGTGCCAGCAGCTTAGTCAGGGTCACCGGGGAGCTGTTTTTT
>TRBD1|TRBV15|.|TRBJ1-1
CATSSTGTGNPEAFF
TGTGCCACCAGCAGTACCGGGACAGGGAACCCTGAAGCTTTCTTT
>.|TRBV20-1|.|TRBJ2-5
CSASYQETQYF
TGCAGTGCCTCCTACCAAGAGACCCAGTACTTC
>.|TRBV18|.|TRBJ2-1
CASSPSVDNEQFF
TGTGCCAGCTCACCAAGCGTTGACAATGAGCAGTTCTTC
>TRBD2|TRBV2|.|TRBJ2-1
CASGAGVTYNEQFF
TGTGCCAGTGGGGCGGGAGTTACGTACAATGAGCAGTTCTTC
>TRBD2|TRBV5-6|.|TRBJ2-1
CASSSLMGGNSNEQFF
TGTGCCAGCAGCTCCCTCATGGGAGGGAATTCAAATGAGCAGTTCTTC
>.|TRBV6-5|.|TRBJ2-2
CASSHEAGFGELFF
TGTGCCAGCAGCCACGAGGCCGGGTTCGGGGAGCTGTTTTTT
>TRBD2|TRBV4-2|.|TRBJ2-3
CASSHASGGGTDTQYF
TGTGCCAGCAGCCATGCTAGCGGGGGGGGCACAGATACGCAGTATTTT
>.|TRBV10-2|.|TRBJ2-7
CASTILGQGIFNEQYF
TGCGCCAGCACCATCTTAGGGCAGGGAATCTTCAACGAGCAGTACTTC
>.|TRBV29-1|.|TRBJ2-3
CSVVPVLTGTQYF
TGCAGCGTTGTTCCGGTGTTGACTGGTACGCAGTATTTT
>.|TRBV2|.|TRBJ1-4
CASSQGKINEKLFF
TGTGCCAGCAGTCAGGGGAAGATTAATGAAAAACTGTTTTTT
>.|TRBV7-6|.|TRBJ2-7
CAVNRDTSYEQYF
TGTGCCGTGAACAGGGATACCTCCTACGAGCAGTACTTC